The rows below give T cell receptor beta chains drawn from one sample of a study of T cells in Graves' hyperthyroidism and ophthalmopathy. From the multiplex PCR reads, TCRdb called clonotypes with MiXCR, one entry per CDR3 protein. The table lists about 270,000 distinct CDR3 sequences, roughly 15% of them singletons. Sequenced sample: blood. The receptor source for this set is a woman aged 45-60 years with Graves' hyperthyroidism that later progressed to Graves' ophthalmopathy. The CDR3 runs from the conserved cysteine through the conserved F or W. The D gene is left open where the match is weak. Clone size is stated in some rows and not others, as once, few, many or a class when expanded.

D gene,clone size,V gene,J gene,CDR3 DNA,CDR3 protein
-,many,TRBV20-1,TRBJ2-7,TGCAGTGCTAGAGAACCCAGAAGGGAGGACGAGCAGTACTTC,CSAREPRREDEQYF
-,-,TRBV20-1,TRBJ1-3,TGCAGTGCTAGATGGGGGCTTCACTCTGGAAACACCATATATTTT,CSARWGLHSGNTIYF
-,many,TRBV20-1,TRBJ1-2,TGCAGTGCTAGGGACAGCCACTATGGCTACACCTTC,CSARDSHYGYTF
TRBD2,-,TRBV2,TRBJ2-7,TGTGCCAGTATGGGACTAGCGGGAGGTTCCTACGAGCAGTACTTC,CASMGLAGGSYEQYF
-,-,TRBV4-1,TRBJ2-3,TGCGCCAGCAGCCAAGCACTCTGGCAGCCTAGCACAGATACGCAGTATTTT,CASSQALWQPSTDTQYF
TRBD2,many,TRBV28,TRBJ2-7,TGTGCCAGCTCACAAGCGGGATACGGCGAGCAGTACTTC,CASSQAGYGEQYF
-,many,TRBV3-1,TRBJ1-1,TGTGCCAGCAGCCCGGGACGGAAGAACACTGAAGCTTTCTTT,CASSPGRKNTEAFF
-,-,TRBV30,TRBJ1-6,TGTGCCTGGAATACCCTGGGGAGTTCACCCCTCCACTTT,CAWNTLGSSPLHF
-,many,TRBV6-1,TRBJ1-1,TGTGCCAGCAACTCCCTGGGGGCCCTCATCACTGAAGCTTTCTTT,CASNSLGALITEAFF
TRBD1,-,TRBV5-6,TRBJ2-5,TGTGCCAGCAGCTCCCTGGACAGGGGCGAGACCCAGTACTTC,CASSSLDRGETQYF
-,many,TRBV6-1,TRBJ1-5,TGTGCCAGCAGCCTTTACTCATCGGGCAGCAATCAGCCCCAGCATTTT,CASSLYSSGSNQPQHF
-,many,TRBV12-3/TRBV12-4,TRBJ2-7,TGTGCCAGCAGTAAGACTCACGAGCAGTACTTC,CASSKTHEQYF
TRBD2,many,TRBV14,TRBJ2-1,TGTGCCAGCAGCCAAGATAGGGGGACTAGCGGGGAACAGTTCTTC,CASSQDRGTSGEQFF
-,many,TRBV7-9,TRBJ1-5,TGTGCCAGCAGCTTACGGGGAGCAAATCAGCCCCAGCATTTT,CASSLRGANQPQHF
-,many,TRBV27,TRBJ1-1,TGTGCCAGCAGTTTTGTAGGCTGGAACACTGAAGCTTTCTTT,CASSFVGWNTEAFF
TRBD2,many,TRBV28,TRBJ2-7,TGTGCCAGCAGTTTTGTCAGGACTAGCAGCACCTACGAGCAGTACTTC,CASSFVRTSSTYEQYF
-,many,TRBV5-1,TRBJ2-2,TGCGCCAGCAGCGAGGCGGCGACAACCGGGGGATACACCGGGGAGCTGTTTTTT,CASSEAATTGGYTGELFF
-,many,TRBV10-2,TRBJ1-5,TGCGCCAGCAGTGAGTCGACTCCTAATCAGCCCCAGCATTTT,CASSESTPNQPQHF
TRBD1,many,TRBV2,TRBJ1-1,TGTGCCAGCAAGACCGGGACAGGGACAATGAACACTGAAGCTTTCTTT,CASKTGTGTMNTEAFF
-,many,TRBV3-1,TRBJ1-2,TGTGCCAGCAGCCAAGTAAGGGGCGCCTATGGCTACACCTTC,CASSQVRGAYGYTF
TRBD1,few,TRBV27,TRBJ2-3,TGTGCCAGCAGTCCGCGGACAGGGGGTGGGCGGGCTGGCACAGATACGCAGTATTTT,CASSPRTGGGRAGTDTQYF
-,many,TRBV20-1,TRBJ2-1,TGCAGTGCTAGAGTGAACAGATTGGGCAATGAGCAGTTCTTC,CSARVNRLGNEQFF
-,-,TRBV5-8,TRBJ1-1,TGTGCCAGCTGCTATCACCGGGCCCGGTCGGGGAACACTGAAGCTTTCTTT,CASCYHRARSGNTEAFF
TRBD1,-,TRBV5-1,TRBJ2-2,TGCGCCAGCAGCTGGCGGCTGGACAGGGGGTTTACCGGGGAGCTGTTTTTT,CASSWRLDRGFTGELFF
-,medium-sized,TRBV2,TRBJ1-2,TGTGCCAGCAGTGCGGACGGCCGCGGGGGTGGCTACACCTTC,CASSADGRGGGYTF
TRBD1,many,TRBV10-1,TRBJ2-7,TGCGCCAGCAGTGAGTCCAACAGGGGGCTCAGGGGCGAGCAGTACTTC,CASSESNRGLRGEQYF
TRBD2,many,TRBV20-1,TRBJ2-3,TGCAGTGCCTTCGGACTAGCCGAAAATCGGATCACAGATACGCAGTATTTT,CSAFGLAENRITDTQYF
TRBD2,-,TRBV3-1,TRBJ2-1,TGTGCCAGCAGCCAAGAAGGACTAGCGGGGGTCCGGGGGCAGTTCTTC,CASSQEGLAGVRGQFF